This T cell receptor (beta chain) stems from a study of blood T cell repertoires in COVID-19. V gave up 6 bases and J gave up 2 bases; unmatched junction bases: 3. Germline V gene data show CDR1 as LNHDA and CDR2 as SQIVND (reference sequence). The CDR3 sequence is 15 residues long. Only in-frame clones appear in the TCRdb table, and some are missing; sequencing was by immunoSEQ multiplex PCR. The sample yields approximately 260,000 clones, approximately 90% seen once. The chain uses TRBV19 and TRBJ2-3; 12 nucleotides align to TRBD2. This TCR came from a man aged 55 to 70 who had recovered from COVID-19. Material: peripheral blood. The CDR3 sequence: CASSGTSGLTDTQYF. In DNA form, the CDR3 reads TGTGCCAGTAGCGGGACTAGCGGGCTCACAGATACGCAGTATTTT.